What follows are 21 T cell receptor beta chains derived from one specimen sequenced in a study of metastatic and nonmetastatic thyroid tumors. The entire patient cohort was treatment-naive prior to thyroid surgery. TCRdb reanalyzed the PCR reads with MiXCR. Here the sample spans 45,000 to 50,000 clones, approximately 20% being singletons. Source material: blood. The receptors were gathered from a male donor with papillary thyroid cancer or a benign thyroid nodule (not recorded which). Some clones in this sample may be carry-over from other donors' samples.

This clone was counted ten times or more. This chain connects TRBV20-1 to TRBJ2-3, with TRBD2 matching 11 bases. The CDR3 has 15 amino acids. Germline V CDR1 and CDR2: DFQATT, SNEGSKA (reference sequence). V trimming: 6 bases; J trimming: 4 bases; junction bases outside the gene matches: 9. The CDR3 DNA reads TGCAGTGCCATTAATAGCGGGAGGGGGGCAGATACGCAGTATTTT. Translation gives CSAINSGRGADTQYF.

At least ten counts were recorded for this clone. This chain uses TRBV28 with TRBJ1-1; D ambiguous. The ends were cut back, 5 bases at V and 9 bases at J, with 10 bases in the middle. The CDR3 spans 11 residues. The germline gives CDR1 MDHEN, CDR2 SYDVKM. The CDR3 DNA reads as TGTGCCAGCAGTACCCGAAACAAAGCTTTCTTT. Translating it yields CASSTRNKAFF.

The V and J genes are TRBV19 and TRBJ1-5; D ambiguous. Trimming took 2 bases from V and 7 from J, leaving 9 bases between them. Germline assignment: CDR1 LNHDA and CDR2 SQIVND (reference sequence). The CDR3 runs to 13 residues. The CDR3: CASSINPGQPQHF. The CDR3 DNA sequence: TGTGCCAGTAGTATAAATCCCGGGCAGCCCCAGCATTTT. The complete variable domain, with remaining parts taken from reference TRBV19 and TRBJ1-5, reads DGGITQSPKYLFRKEGQNVTLSCEQNLNHDAMYWYRQDPGQGLRLIYYSQIVNDFQKGDIAEGYSVSREKKESFPLTVTSAQKNPTAFYLCASSINPGQPQHFGDGTRLSIL.

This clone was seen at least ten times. For the CDR3, the DNA is TGTGCCAGCAGTTTGGGCAGGGGAGGGTATGGCTACACCTTC. This encodes CASSLGRGGYGYTF. The chain employs TRBV28 and TRBJ1-2, with D possibly matching TRBD1 (6 bases). V lost 3 bases to trimming and J lost 5 bases, with 13 bases between them. The CDR3 contains 14 residues. The germline V gene has CDR1 MDHEN and CDR2 SYDVKM.

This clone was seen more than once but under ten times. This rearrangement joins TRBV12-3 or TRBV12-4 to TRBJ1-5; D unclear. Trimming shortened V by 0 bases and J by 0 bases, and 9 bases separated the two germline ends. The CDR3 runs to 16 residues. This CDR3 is CASSLAPRYSNQPQHF. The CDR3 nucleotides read TGTGCCAGCAGTTTAGCGCCCAGGTATAGCAATCAGCCCCAGCATTTT.

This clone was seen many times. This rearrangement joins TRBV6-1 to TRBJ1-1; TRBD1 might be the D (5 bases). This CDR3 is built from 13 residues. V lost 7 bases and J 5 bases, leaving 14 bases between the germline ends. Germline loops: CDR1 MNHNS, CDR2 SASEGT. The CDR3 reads CASKGLYWTEAFF. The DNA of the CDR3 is TGTGCCAGCAAGGGACTCTATTGGACTGAAGCTTTCTTT.

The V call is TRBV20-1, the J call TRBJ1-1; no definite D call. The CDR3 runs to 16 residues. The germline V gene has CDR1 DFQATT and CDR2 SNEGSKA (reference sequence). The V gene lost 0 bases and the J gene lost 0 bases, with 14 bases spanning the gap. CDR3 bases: TGCAGTGCTAGAGACGGAGCGAGGTGTATGAACACTGAAGCTTTCTTT. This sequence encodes CSARDGARCMNTEAFF.

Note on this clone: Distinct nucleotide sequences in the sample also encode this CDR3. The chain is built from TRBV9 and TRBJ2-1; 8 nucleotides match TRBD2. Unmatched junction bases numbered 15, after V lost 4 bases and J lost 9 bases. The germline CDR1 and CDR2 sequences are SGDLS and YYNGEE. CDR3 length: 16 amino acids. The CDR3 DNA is TGTGCCAGCAGCCCCGGGGGGACTAGTGGGAATCTTGAGCAGTTCTTC. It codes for CASSPGGTSGNLEQFF.

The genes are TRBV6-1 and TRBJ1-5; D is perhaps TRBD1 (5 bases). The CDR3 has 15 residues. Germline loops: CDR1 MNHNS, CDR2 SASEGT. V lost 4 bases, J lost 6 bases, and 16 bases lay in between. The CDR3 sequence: CASSVQVVFGQPQHF. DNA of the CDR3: TGTGCCAGCAGTGTACAGGTGGTTTTTGGTCAGCCCCAGCATTTT.

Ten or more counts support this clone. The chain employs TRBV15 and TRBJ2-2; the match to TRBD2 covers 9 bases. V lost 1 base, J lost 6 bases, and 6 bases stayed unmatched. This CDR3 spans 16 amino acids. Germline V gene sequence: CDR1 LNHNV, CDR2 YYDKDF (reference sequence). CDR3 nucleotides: TGTGCCACCAGCAGAGTAGCTAGCGGGAAACCCGGGGAGCTGTTTTTT. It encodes CATSRVASGKPGELFF.

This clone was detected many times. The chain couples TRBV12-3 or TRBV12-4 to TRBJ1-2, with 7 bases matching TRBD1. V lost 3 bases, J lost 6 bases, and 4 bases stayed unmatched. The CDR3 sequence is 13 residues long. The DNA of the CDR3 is TGTGCCAGCAGTTTTACAGGGGCAAATGGCTACACCTTC. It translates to CASSFTGANGYTF.

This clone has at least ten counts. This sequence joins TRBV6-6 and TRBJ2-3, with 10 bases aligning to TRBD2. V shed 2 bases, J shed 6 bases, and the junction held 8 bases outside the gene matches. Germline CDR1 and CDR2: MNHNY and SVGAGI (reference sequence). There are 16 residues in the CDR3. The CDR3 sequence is CASSYMLAGAGDTQYF. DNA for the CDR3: TGTGCCAGCAGTTACATGCTAGCGGGGGCCGGGGATACGCAGTATTTT.

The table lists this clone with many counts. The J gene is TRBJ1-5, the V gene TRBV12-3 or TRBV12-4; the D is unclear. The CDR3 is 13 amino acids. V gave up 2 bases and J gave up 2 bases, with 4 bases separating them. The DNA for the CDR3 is TGTGCCAGCAGTTTATCAGGCAATCAGCCCCAGCATTTT. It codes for CASSLSGNQPQHF.

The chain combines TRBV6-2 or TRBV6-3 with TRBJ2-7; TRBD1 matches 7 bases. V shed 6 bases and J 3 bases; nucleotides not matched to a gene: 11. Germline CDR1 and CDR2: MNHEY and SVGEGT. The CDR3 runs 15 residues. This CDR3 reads CASRPGQARGYEQYF. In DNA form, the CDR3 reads TGTGCCAGCAGGCCCGGACAGGCCAGGGGCTACGAGCAGTACTTC.

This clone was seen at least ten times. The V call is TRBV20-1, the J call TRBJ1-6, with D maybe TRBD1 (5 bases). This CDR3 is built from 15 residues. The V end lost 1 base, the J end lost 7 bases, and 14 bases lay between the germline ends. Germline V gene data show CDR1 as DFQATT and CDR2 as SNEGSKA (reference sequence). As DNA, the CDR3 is TGCAGTGCTAGAGCGGGGGGTGGTCAGAATTCACCCCTCCACTTT. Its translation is CSARAGGGQNSPLHF.

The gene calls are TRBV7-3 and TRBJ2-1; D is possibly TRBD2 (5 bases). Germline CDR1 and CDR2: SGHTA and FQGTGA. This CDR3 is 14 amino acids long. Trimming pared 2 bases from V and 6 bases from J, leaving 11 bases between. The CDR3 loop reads CASSLGVTTNEQFF. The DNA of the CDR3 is TGTGCCAGCAGCTTAGGCGTGACTACCAATGAGCAGTTCTTC.

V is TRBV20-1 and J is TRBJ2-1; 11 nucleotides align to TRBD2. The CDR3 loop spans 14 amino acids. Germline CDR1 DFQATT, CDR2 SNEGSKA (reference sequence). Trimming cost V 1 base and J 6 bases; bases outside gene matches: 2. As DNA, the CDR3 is TGCAGTGCTAGAGTACTAGCGGGAGCCAATGAGCAGTTCTTC. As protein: CSARVLAGANEQFF.

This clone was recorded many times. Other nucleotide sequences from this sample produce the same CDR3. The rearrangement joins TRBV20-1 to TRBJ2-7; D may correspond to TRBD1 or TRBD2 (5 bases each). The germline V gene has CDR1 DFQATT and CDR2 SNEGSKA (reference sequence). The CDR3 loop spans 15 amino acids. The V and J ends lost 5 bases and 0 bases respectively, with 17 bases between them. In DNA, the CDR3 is TGCAGTGCTTTTGAGCCGGGACGCGGCTCCTACGAGCAGTACTTC. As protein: CSAFEPGRGSYEQYF.

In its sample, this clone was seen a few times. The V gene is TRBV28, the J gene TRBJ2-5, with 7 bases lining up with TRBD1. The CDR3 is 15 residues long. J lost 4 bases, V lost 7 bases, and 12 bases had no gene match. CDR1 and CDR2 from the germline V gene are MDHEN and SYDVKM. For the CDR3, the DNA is TGTGCCAGCATTCCTCCAGGGGGAGTAGGAGAGACCCAGTACTTC. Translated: CASIPPGGVGETQYF.

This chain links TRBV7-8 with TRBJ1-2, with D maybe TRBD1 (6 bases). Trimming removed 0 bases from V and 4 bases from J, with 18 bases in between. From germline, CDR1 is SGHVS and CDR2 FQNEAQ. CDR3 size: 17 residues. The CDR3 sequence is CASSLARGPGAVYGYTF. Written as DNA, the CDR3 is TGTGCCAGCAGCTTAGCGCGGGGGCCCGGAGCCGTCTATGGCTACACCTTC.

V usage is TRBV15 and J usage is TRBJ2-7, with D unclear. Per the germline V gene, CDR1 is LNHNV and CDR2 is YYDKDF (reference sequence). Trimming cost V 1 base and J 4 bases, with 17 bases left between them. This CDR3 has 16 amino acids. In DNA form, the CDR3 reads TGTGCCACCAGCAGAGGAAAGTCTATTTCACGATACGAGCAGTACTTC. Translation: CATSRGKSISRYEQYF.